The next 13 T cell receptor beta chains were all read from a single sample in a study of shared clonotypes between healthy human individuals. Libraries were prepared by immunoSEQ multiplex PCR; TCRdb keeps only in-frame clonotypes and omits some of them. Of under 600,000 clones in the sample, 95% to 97% were seen once. The sequencing input was naive CD4+ T cells sorted from blood. Indicated subset: CD45RA+ positively selected. These receptors all come from a woman aged 25 to 39 in good health.

The rearrangement uses TRBV19 and TRBJ1-3; D possibly corresponds to TRBD1 (6 bases). This CDR3 is 14 amino acids long. Germline V lookup: CDR1 LNHDA, CDR2 SQIVND (reference sequence). The V and J ends lost 3 bases and 4 bases respectively, with 10 bases between them. The CDR3 bases are TGTGCCAGTAGTATTAGGGACATCGGAAACACCATATATTTT. It translates to CASSIRDIGNTIYF. Using reference TRBV19 and TRBJ1-3 for the parts outside the CDR3, the full variable domain is DGGITQSPKYLFRKEGQNVTLSCEQNLNHDAMYWYRQDPGQGLRLIYYSQIVNDFQKGDIAEGYSVSREKKESFPLTVTSAQKNPTAFYLCASSIRDIGNTIYFGEGSWLTVV.

The chain employs TRBV19 and TRBJ2-1; 8 bases map to TRBD2. CDR1 is LNHDA, CDR2 SQIVND, per germline (reference sequence). This CDR3 contains 15 residues. V was clipped by 5 bases and J by 7 bases; unmatched bases: 10. CDR3 nucleotide sequence: TGTGCCAGTAGTGTCCCGGGACTAGTAGAGAATGAGCAGTTCTTC. This translates into CASSVPGLVENEQFF.

The chain is built from TRBV29-1 and TRBJ1-3; D call uncertain. The germline gives CDR1 SQVTM, CDR2 ANQGSEA. The CDR3 has 14 amino acids. V was clipped by 7 bases and J by 0 bases, with 13 bases between them. The CDR3 region has the DNA TGCAGCGCCAAGTCCCCAGACTCTGGAAACACCATATATTTT. Translated: CSAKSPDSGNTIYF.

The rearrangement joins TRBV15 to TRBJ2-7, with TRBD2 identical over 8 bases. With V trimmed by 5 bases and J by 3 bases, 6 bases remained unmatched. CDR3 length equals 14 residues. Germline V CDR1 and CDR2: LNHNV, YYDKDF (reference sequence). CDR3 bases: TGTGCCACCAGCGGTAGCGGGAAAGTCTACGAGCAGTACTTC. This gives the protein CATSGSGKVYEQYF.

This clone was seen just once. The chain uses TRBV7-3 and TRBJ2-1; 10 nucleotides match TRBD2. In germline, CDR1 is SGHTA, CDR2 FQGTGA. Losses at the gene ends were 5 bases for V and 9 bases for J; bases not matched to a gene: 13. The CDR3 sequence is 16 residues long. The CDR3 is CASSPSWLAGEVEQFF. The CDR3 DNA reads as TGTGCCAGCAGCCCTAGTTGGCTAGCGGGAGAAGTTGAGCAGTTCTTC.

The chain carries TRBV30 and TRBJ2-2; D remains ambiguous. The CDR3 is 15 residues long. Germline V gene lookup returns CDR1 GTSNPN and CDR2 SVGIG (reference sequence). The V end lost 3 bases, the J end lost 5 bases, and 16 bases lay between the germline ends. The CDR3 coding sequence is TGTGCCTGGAGGGGCCAGAGTGTGCGGACCGGGGAGCTGTTTTTT. Amino acid sequence: CAWRGQSVRTGELFF. Supplemented by reference TRBV30 and TRBJ2-2, the full variable domain reads SQTIHQWPATLVQPVGSPLSLECTVEGTSNPNLYWYRQAAGRGLQLLFYSVGIGQISSEVPQNLSASRPQDRQFILSSKKLLLSDSGFYLCAWRGQSVRTGELFFGEGSRLTVL.

The chain uses TRBV6-5 and TRBJ2-3, with TRBD1 identical over 8 bases. The ends lost 0 bases at V and 5 bases at J; junction bases unmatched: 4. The CDR3 spans 15 residues. Germline lookup yields CDR1 MNHEY and CDR2 SVGAGI. CDR3 region: CASSYSRDRKDTQYF. The DNA of the CDR3 is TGTGCCAGCAGTTACTCCCGGGACAGGAAAGATACGCAGTATTTT.

The chain joins TRBV23-1 to TRBJ1-1; the D gene is possibly TRBD1 (6 bases). TRBV23-1 is labeled an ORF, and its function is uncertain. V lost 4 bases, J lost 2 bases, and 11 bases lay in between. The CDR3 extends over 14 amino acids. This CDR3 reads CASSPYRENTEAFF. The CDR3 nucleotides are TGCGCCAGCAGTCCATACAGGGAAAACACTGAAGCTTTCTTT.

The chain couples TRBV5-4 to TRBJ2-1; 11 nucleotides line up with TRBD2. CDR3 size: 16 residues. Losses at the gene ends were 0 bases for V and 1 base for J; bases not matched to a gene: 0. Germline-derived CDR1 and CDR2 are SGHNT and YYREEE (reference sequence). The DNA of the CDR3 is TGTGCCAGCAGCTTGGGACTAGCGGGATCCTACAATGAGCAGTTCTTC. The encoded protein is CASSLGLAGSYNEQFF.

The chain is built from TRBV14 and TRBJ2-2, with 8 bases aligning to TRBD1. CDR3 length: 16 residues. The junction had 6 bases not matched to a gene; V was cut back by 4 bases and J by 2 bases. Germline V CDR1 and CDR2: SGHDN, FVKESK. The CDR3: CASSPRAGGNTGELFF. Written as DNA, the CDR3 is TGTGCCAGCAGCCCCCGGGCAGGGGGCAACACCGGGGAGCTGTTTTTT.

The chain has TRBV19 and TRBJ2-2; TRBD1 is a possible D gene (5 bases). The V and J ends lost 3 bases and 5 bases respectively, with 13 bases between them. CDR1 and CDR2 (germline): LNHDA, SQIVND (reference sequence). The CDR3 is 15 amino acids. The CDR3 here is CASSIKGRTTGELFF. The CDR3 nucleotides read TGTGCCAGTAGTATTAAGGGGCGAACAACCGGGGAGCTGTTTTTT.

V is TRBV6-1 and J is TRBJ2-4; D gene unclear. The V end lost 4 bases, the J end lost 0 bases, and 10 bases lay between the germline ends. Per germline, CDR1 MNHNS and CDR2 SASEGT. The CDR3 runs to 15 residues. CDR3 amino acids: CASSGTLVAKNIQYF. Here the CDR3 DNA reads TGTGCCAGCAGTGGAACTCTTGTAGCCAAAAACATTCAGTACTTC.

This clone has a single count. This sequence joins TRBV30 and TRBJ2-3; D uncertain. V lost 1 base and J 5 bases, leaving 4 bases between the germline ends. The germline CDR1 and CDR2 sequences are GTSNPN and SVGIG (reference sequence). The CDR3 totals 11 residues. CDR3 loop: CAWSAGDTQYF. CDR3 sequence (DNA): TGTGCCTGGAGTGCGGGAGATACGCAGTATTTT.